This TCR beta chain appears in the sequencing data of a study of CD8+ T cells in alopecia areata. Overall study findings and caveats: TCR sharing was clearer in mice than between patients, perhaps partly owing to patient HLA diversity. Scalp sample sequencing also detects resident alphabeta T cells of normal skin.

Extracted RNA was reverse transcribed, and the resulting cDNA served as sequencing template. Measured with immunoSEQ multiplex PCR; TCRdb has only the in-frame clones, and not every one. In the table there are around 35,000 clones, 45% to 70% of which are singletons. The sample holds a few counts of this clone. What it binds is unknown. Four to six patients had their CD4+ cells sorted into CD25+CD127- cells. Those with alopecia areata gave lesional scalp punch biopsies and peripheral blood. Sorting separated CD4+ and CD8+ T cells out of PBMCs. CDR3 size: 13 residues. V was trimmed by 5 bases and J by 2 bases, leaving 9 bases between them. CDR1 and CDR2 from the germline V gene are MNHEY and SVGAGI.

The clonotype was recovered from a human donor with alopecia areata. This rearrangement joins TRBV6-5 to TRBJ1-2, with no clear D. The specimen sequenced was CD4+ Tregs sorted from blood. This chain's CDR3 is CASSNAANYGYTF. The DNA for the CDR3 is TGTGCCAGCAGTAACGCAGCAAACTATGGCTACACCTTC.